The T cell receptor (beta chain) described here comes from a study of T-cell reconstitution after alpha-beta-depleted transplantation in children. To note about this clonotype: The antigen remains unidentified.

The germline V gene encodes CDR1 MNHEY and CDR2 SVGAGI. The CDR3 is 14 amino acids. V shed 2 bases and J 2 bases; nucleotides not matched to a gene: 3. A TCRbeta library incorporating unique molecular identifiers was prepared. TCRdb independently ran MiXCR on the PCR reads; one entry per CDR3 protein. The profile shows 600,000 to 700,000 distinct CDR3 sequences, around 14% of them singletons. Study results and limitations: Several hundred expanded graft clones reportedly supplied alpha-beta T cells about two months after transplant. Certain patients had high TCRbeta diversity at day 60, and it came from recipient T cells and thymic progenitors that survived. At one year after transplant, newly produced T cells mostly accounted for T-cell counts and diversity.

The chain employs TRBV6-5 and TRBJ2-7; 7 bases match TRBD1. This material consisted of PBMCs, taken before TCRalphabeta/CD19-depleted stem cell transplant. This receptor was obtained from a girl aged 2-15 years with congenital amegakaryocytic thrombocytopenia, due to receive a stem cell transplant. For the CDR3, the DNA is TGTGCCAGCAGTTACCGGGACAGAGCCTACGAGCAGTACTTC. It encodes CASSYRDRAYEQYF.